These T cell receptor beta chains were read from a single sample in a study of T cell repertoires in cytomegalovirus infection. In TCRdb, the reads were re-called with MiXCR into one record per CDR3 protein. This sample carries about 740,000 distinct CDR3 sequences, about a third of them seen once, and the ten largest clones take 2.8%. Material for sequencing was PBMCs. The receptors shown here come from a human donor in good health (CMV status not recorded). Some clones in this sample may be carry-over from other donors' samples. Each CDR3 is given with its conserved first and last residue. The order of the fields is clone size, J gene, V gene, D gene, CDR3 DNA, CDR3 protein. A D gene is named only where the DNA matches it firmly. Not every row has a clone size; where given, it reads once, few, many or a size class.

clone_size: few; j_call: TRBJ2-1; v_call: TRBV7-2; d_call: TRBD2; cdr3_nt: TGTGCCAGCAGCTTAGGAGGGGGGACTAGAATACATGAGCAGTTCTTC; cdr3_aa: CASSLGGGTRIHEQFF
clone_size: -; j_call: TRBJ1-2; v_call: TRBV7-2; d_call: TRBD1; cdr3_nt: TGTGCCAGCAGCCCGCTGTCGGACAGGGCTGGCTACACCTTC; cdr3_aa: CASSPLSDRAGYTF
clone_size: -; j_call: TRBJ2-1; v_call: TRBV7-2; d_call: -; cdr3_nt: TGTGCCAGCCGACGGGGGCAAGGGTACAATGAGCAGTTCTTC; cdr3_aa: CASRRGQGYNEQFF
clone_size: -; j_call: TRBJ1-4; v_call: TRBV14; d_call: -; cdr3_nt: TGTGCCAGCAGCCAGGGGGTTGCCCAGAAACTGTTTTTT; cdr3_aa: CASSQGVAQKLFF
clone_size: few; j_call: TRBJ2-7; v_call: TRBV30; d_call: TRBD2; cdr3_nt: TGTGCCTGGAGTCTACTAGCGGGGGCTAGCTCCTACGAGCAGTACTTC; cdr3_aa: CAWSLLAGASSYEQYF
clone_size: -; j_call: TRBJ1-2; v_call: TRBV12-3/TRBV12-4; d_call: -; cdr3_nt: TGTGCCATCCGGGGGGGGGCTAACTATGGCTACACCTTC; cdr3_aa: CAIRGGANYGYTF
clone_size: -; j_call: TRBJ2-1; v_call: TRBV3-1; d_call: TRBD2; cdr3_nt: TGTGCCAGCAGCCCACGGGGGAGCGGGAGGGCCAATGAGCAGTTCTTC; cdr3_aa: CASSPRGSGRANEQFF
clone_size: -; j_call: TRBJ1-2; v_call: TRBV4-2; d_call: -; cdr3_nt: TGTGCCAGCAGCCAAGATCGGGGACTAGACTACACCTTC; cdr3_aa: CASSQDRGLDYTF
clone_size: -; j_call: TRBJ1-1; v_call: TRBV7-3; d_call: -; cdr3_nt: TGTGCCAGCAGCTATAACCGGGTATTCTTT; cdr3_aa: CASSYNRVFF
clone_size: many; j_call: TRBJ1-4; v_call: TRBV7-9; d_call: TRBD1; cdr3_nt: TGTGCCAGCAGCCCGGACAGGGGTGCAACTAATGAAAAACTGTTTTTT; cdr3_aa: CASSPDRGATNEKLFF
clone_size: -; j_call: TRBJ1-2; v_call: TRBV18; d_call: -; cdr3_nt: TGTGCCAGCTCACCGTCGTGGGTCTATGGCTACACCTTC; cdr3_aa: CASSPSWVYGYTF
clone_size: -; j_call: TRBJ1-3; v_call: TRBV6-6; d_call: -; cdr3_nt: TGTGCCAGCAGTACCACAGGTTCCTCTGGAAACACCATATATTTT; cdr3_aa: CASSTTGSSGNTIYF
clone_size: few; j_call: TRBJ1-2; v_call: TRBV20-1; d_call: -; cdr3_nt: TGCAGTGCCCTTCGGGCCGACCTCTGGGGCTACACCTTC; cdr3_aa: CSALRADLWGYTF
clone_size: many; j_call: TRBJ1-1; v_call: TRBV7-8; d_call: -; cdr3_nt: TGTGCCAGCAGTAGGCCGAGACCGCCTGCCCCAACTGAAGCTTTCTTT; cdr3_aa: CASSRPRPPAPTEAFF
clone_size: -; j_call: TRBJ1-4; v_call: TRBV7-9; d_call: TRBD1; cdr3_nt: TGTGCCAGCAGCTTCGGGACAGTGAATGAAAAACTGTTTTTT; cdr3_aa: CASSFGTVNEKLFF
clone_size: -; j_call: TRBJ1-3; v_call: TRBV27; d_call: -; cdr3_nt: TGTGCCAGCAAAACAGCGCTCGGAAACACCATATATTTT; cdr3_aa: CASKTALGNTIYF
clone_size: many; j_call: TRBJ1-1; v_call: TRBV12-3/TRBV12-4; d_call: -; cdr3_nt: TGTGCCAGCAATGTCCGGAACAGGAGGAACACTGAAGCTTTCTTT; cdr3_aa: CASNVRNRRNTEAFF
clone_size: -; j_call: TRBJ2-1; v_call: TRBV30; d_call: -; cdr3_nt: TGTGCCTGGAGTGTCCCTAGCCAGGGACATGAGCAGTTCTTC; cdr3_aa: CAWSVPSQGHEQFF
clone_size: few; j_call: TRBJ2-1; v_call: TRBV20-1; d_call: -; cdr3_nt: TGCAGTGCTAGCCCCCTAGCGTTTAACAATGAGCAGTTCTTC; cdr3_aa: CSASPLAFNNEQFF
clone_size: -; j_call: TRBJ1-2; v_call: TRBV29-1; d_call: -; cdr3_nt: TGCAGCGTTGAATTGATGAACAGAATAGGCTACACCTTC; cdr3_aa: CSVELMNRIGYTF